This T cell receptor beta chain was profiled in a study of blood T cell repertoires in COVID-19. Study summary: Specimens from acute and convalescent COVID-19 originated in the United States, Italy and Spain. T cells, B-cell-depleted T cells, or PBMCs provided the cDNA or gDNA that served as material.

Data came from immunoSEQ multiplex PCR; TCRdb stores just in-frame clones and leaves some out. Here the sample spans about 56,000 clones, roughly two thirds being singletons. In germline, CDR1 is LGHNT, CDR2 FRNRAP. V was cut by 2 bases and J by 2 bases, with 15 bases left in between. This CDR3 contains 17 residues. Enrollment of patients from Seattle took place during active infection, with longitudinal follow-up. The chain joins TRBV12-5 to TRBJ2-2; perhaps TRBD1 as D (6 bases). Source material: peripheral blood. The TCR originated in a woman aged 70 to 79 with COVID-19, enrolled during active disease. Here the CDR3 DNA reads TGTGCTAGTGGTTTGTCTCGCAGGGGAACCAACACCGGGGAGCTGTTTTTT. Protein product: CASGLSRRGTNTGELFF.